These T cell receptor beta chains were read from a single sample in a study of a mutant IDH1 vaccine in newly diagnosed glioma. Generated by immunoSEQ multiplex PCR, the TCRdb table keeps only in-frame clones and is missing some. The table has about 33,000 clones, about four fifths seen once; the top ten hold more than 3%. Their antigens are not known. The material sequenced was PBMCs, taken from a glioma patient whose treatment included an IDH1 peptide vaccine. These receptors came from a man aged 35 to 55 with glioma. Some clones in this sample may be carry-over from other donors' samples. Both conserved end residues are part of each CDR3. D genes are given only for firm matches. Clone size is shown for a subset of rows, as once, few, many or a class of expanded clone.

j_call v_call d_call cdr3_length clone_size cdr3_nt cdr3_aa
TRBJ2-1 TRBV28 NA 14 NA TGTGCCAGCAGTGGAGTGAGCTCCTACAATGAGCAGTTCTTC CASSGVSSYNEQFF
TRBJ2-7 TRBV9 NA 14 NA TGTGCCAGCAGCGTGACACTAGGTCCAGGCGAGCAGTACTTC CASSVTLGPGEQYF
TRBJ1-2 TRBV5-1 NA 17 NA TGCGCCAGCAGCTCACTACCGGGACCTACACCTTACTATGGCTACACCTTC CASSSLPGPTPYYGYTF
TRBJ1-1 TRBV15 NA 15 once TGTGCCACCAGCAGATCTGGACGGGACTCCACCCGGGGTTTCTTT CATSRSGRDSTRGFF
TRBJ1-6 TRBV30 TRBD1 17 few TGTGCCTGGGCGGGACAGGGGGTTCGGACCTATAATTCACCCCTCCACTTT CAWAGQGVRTYNSPLHF
TRBJ2-3 TRBV5-1 NA 15 NA TGCGCCTCCCTACCGGGCAACACTTGGGGAAATACGCAGTATTTT CASLPGNTWGNTQYF
TRBJ2-1 TRBV7-9 NA 15 NA TGTGCCAGCAGCTTAGGGCTAGCCCCTTCGAATGAGCAGTTCTTC CASSLGLAPSNEQFF
TRBJ1-2 TRBV30 NA 13 NA TGTGCCTGGAGGACGTATCGTAACTATGGCTACACCTTC CAWRTYRNYGYTF
TRBJ1-5 TRBV5-1 NA 14 NA TGCGCCAGCAGTGAGGACGGGTTTATCAAGCCCCAGCATTTT CASSEDGFIKPQHF
TRBJ2-7 TRBV30 NA 13 NA TGTGCCTGGAGGAGGAGCCCCGGGGTCGAGCAGTACTTC CAWRRSPGVEQYF
TRBJ1-4 TRBV5-8 NA 13 NA TGTGCCAGCAGCTGGGCCAGGGTTGAAAAACTGTTTTTT CASSWARVEKLFF
TRBJ2-3 TRBV7-2 NA 15 NA TGTGCCAGCAGCCCTATAATAGGGGGCACAGATACGCAGTATTTT CASSPIIGGTDTQYF
TRBJ1-2 TRBV6-6 TRBD1 16 NA TGTGCCAGCAGTTACTCGAGCTCGGGACAGGGCTATGGCTACACCTTC CASSYSSSGQGYGYTF
TRBJ1-3 TRBV13 TRBD1 16 few TGTGCCAGCAGCTTAGTGGGACAGGGGTCTGGAAACACCATATATTTT CASSLVGQGSGNTIYF
TRBJ2-7 TRBV28 TRBD1 17 NA TGTGCCAGCAGTTCCTGGAACCGGGACAGGTTCTCCTACGAGCAGTACTTC CASSSWNRDRFSYEQYF
TRBJ2-1 TRBV23-1 TRBD1 15 NA TGCGCCAGCAGTCAAAGACAGGGACCCCACAATGAGCAGTTCTTC CASSQRQGPHNEQFF
TRBJ2-5 TRBV4-1 NA 15 NA TGCGCCAGCAGCCAAGCGGACCTGTACCAAGAGACCCAGTACTTC CASSQADLYQETQYF
TRBJ1-6 TRBV5-4 NA 14 NA TGTGCCAGCAGCCGCGGGTCGGAGGATTCACCCCTCCACTTT CASSRGSEDSPLHF
TRBJ1-5 TRBV4-3 TRBD1 16 few TGCGCCAGCAGCCAAGATACTGACAGGGGGTTTCAGCCCCAGCATTTT CASSQDTDRGFQPQHF
TRBJ1-4 TRBV5-1 TRBD1 16 NA TGCGCCAGCAGCCTAACCGGGACAGGGGCGGATGAAAAACTGTTTTTT CASSLTGTGADEKLFF
TRBJ2-2 TRBV30 NA 13 once TGTGCCTGGAGTGTCAAGAACACCGGGGAGCTGTTTTTT CAWSVKNTGELFF
TRBJ2-7 TRBV5-1 TRBD2 17 NA TGCGCCAGCAGTTTAGCAATCCCGGGAGGGCCTACCTACGAGCAGTACTTC CASSLAIPGGPTYEQYF
TRBJ2-3 TRBV10-2 NA 14 NA TGCGCCAGCAGACGGGGGGCCAGCACAGATACGCAGTATTTT CASRRGASTDTQYF
TRBJ1-1 TRBV7-9 NA 15 NA TGTGCCACCTACCTGTGGGACACCCAGAACACTGAAGCTTTCTTT CATYLWDTQNTEAFF